The following is a TCR beta chain sequence with its context. Its antigen remains unidentified. This sample was taken from a study of blood T cells in healthy people across ages. Each sample yielded at least 5 micrograms of PBMC total RNA. The CDR3 sequence is 14 residues long. Germline loops: CDR1 SGHRS, CDR2 YFSETQ. Trimming pared 0 bases from V and 3 bases from J, leaving 10 bases between. Then a second PCR, running roughly 7 to 11 cycles, was carried out with a sample-barcoded 5' primer and a J-beta primer mix. MiXCR, applied by TCRdb to the 5' RACE reads, yields one record per CDR3 protein. The sample carries more than 1,400,000 distinct CDR3 sequences, 35% to 45% recorded once. The study's findings and limits: Age brought a roughly linear fall in TCR beta diversity measured per million T cells. Estimated diversity across one million T cells was deemed an underestimate. As naive T cell percentage varied, TCR beta diversity correlated strongly with it.

The clonotype originates from a young woman in good health. J is TRBJ2-7 and V is TRBV5-1; D is ambiguous. Sequencing was done on a sample of blood. For the CDR3, the DNA is TGCGCCAGCAGCTTGGGGGTCAATAGCTACGAGCAGTACTTC. Its protein product is CASSLGVNSYEQYF.